Below are 25 T cell receptor beta chains sequenced from a single sample in a study of cytomegalovirus exposure and HLA in healthy donors. Both 60 Vbeta primers and 13 Jbeta primers went into the PCR. The protocol was immunoSEQ multiplex PCR, while the TCRdb copy is restricted to in-frame clones and leaves out a portion. This table holds 200,000 to 250,000 clones, around 80% found once. Sample: PBMCs. The receptor set was obtained from a man younger than 35 in good health and CMV-seronegative.

Comment on this clone: One end of the junction is discordant with germline, which a read error may explain. The identical CDR3 is also encoded by other nucleotide sequences in the sample. V usage is TRBV6-4 and J usage is TRBJ2-3; 8 bases fit TRBD2. There are 15 residues in the CDR3. Germline V lookup: CDR1 MRHNA, CDR2 SNTAGT. The CDR3 here is CASSDGRASTDTQYF. DNA for the CDR3: TGTGCCAGTAGTGACGGGAGGGCTAGCACAGATACGCAGTATTTT.

The genes are TRBV6-1 and TRBJ1-1, with D uncertain. This CDR3 has 11 residues. V shed 2 bases and J shed 9 bases, with 7 bases lying between them. Germline CDR1 and CDR2: MNHNS and SASEGT. The CDR3 DNA reads TGTGCCAGCAGTGAAAACAGTAAAGCTTTCTTT. Protein product: CASSENSKAFF.

This chain links TRBV5-4 with TRBJ2-6; D is undetermined. The CDR3 loop spans 17 amino acids. The V gene's germline CDR1 is SGHNT and CDR2 YYREEE (reference sequence). V shed 0 bases and J shed 1 base, with 11 bases lying between them. CDR3 DNA sequence: TGTGCCAGCAGCTTGGGAGGTAGATCTTCTGGGGCCAACGTCCTGACTTTC. It translates to CASSLGGRSSGANVLTF. Full variable domain (rest looked up from reference TRBV5-4 and TRBJ2-6): ETGVTQSPTHLIKTRGQQVTLRCSSQSGHNTVSWYQQALGQGPQFIFQYYREEENGRGNFPPRFSGLQFPNYSSELNVNALELDDSALYLCASSLGGRSSGANVLTFGAGSRLTVL.

In nucleotides, the CDR3 is TGTGCCAGCAGCGAGAGGGGACAGGGCGGAACTGAAGCTTTCTTT. Translated, it gives CASSERGQGGTEAFF. The V and J genes are TRBV9 and TRBJ1-1; 9 bases agree with TRBD1. Trimming cost V 3 bases and J 5 bases; bases outside gene matches: 8. This CDR3 is built from 15 residues. Germline V CDR1 and CDR2: SGDLS, YYNGEE.

The chain links TRBV7-6 to TRBJ2-7; D uncertain. V lost 3 bases and J 7 bases, leaving 10 bases between the germline ends. Germline CDR1 and CDR2: SGHVS and FNYEAQ. This CDR3 has 12 amino acids. This CDR3 reads CASSFESREQYF. The DNA of the CDR3 is TGTGCCAGCAGCTTTGAATCTAGAGAGCAGTACTTC.

This CDR3 is CASSGTSGRAWNEQFF. CDR3 in DNA: TGCGCCAGCAGCGGGACTAGCGGGAGGGCATGGAATGAGCAGTTCTTC. The chain is built from TRBV10-1 and TRBJ2-1; 16 nucleotides agree with TRBD2. This CDR3 spans 16 amino acids. Germline loops: CDR1 WNHNN, CDR2 SYGVQD (reference sequence). The ends lost 6 bases at V and 7 bases at J; junction bases unmatched: 6.

The chain recombines TRBV6-1 with TRBJ2-7; D uncertain. V was shortened by 0 bases and J by 9 bases, with 6 bases between the two germline ends. In germline, CDR1 is MNHNS, CDR2 SASEGT. This CDR3 spans 11 amino acids. CDR3: CASSEASGQYF. The CDR3 DNA reads TGTGCCAGCAGTGAAGCGTCCGGGCAGTACTTC.

The chain is built from TRBV5-1 and TRBJ2-7, with D possibly matching TRBD2 (5 bases). This CDR3 has 14 residues. The V gene lost 4 bases and the J gene lost 5 bases, with 16 bases spanning the gap. The V gene's germline CDR1 is SGHRS and CDR2 YFSETQ. The CDR3 DNA follows: TGCGCCAGCAGCCTTGGGTCTAGCTCGAACGAGCAGTACTTC. Residues: CASSLGSSSNEQYF.

DNA of the CDR3: TGCAGCGCCCGGGACAGTGGCAACATTCAGTACTTC. Its translation: CSARDSGNIQYF. This chain uses TRBV29-1 with TRBJ2-4, with 7 nucleotides matching TRBD1. The length of the CDR3 is 12 residues. From germline, CDR1 is SQVTM and CDR2 ANQGSEA. Trimming removed 7 bases from V and 7 bases from J; junction bases left unmatched: 7.

The chain has TRBV10-3 and TRBJ2-1; 12 nucleotides match TRBD2. CDR1 is ENHRY and CDR2 is SYGVKD in the germline V gene. The V and J ends lost 4 bases and 4 bases, in that order; junction bases with no gene match: 14. CDR3 length equals 19 residues. CDR3 sequence reads: CAISGGGETGTSGYNEQFF. The CDR3 DNA sequence: TGTGCCATCAGTGGAGGGGGCGAAACCGGGACTAGCGGGTACAATGAGCAGTTCTTC.

The chain joins TRBV7-8 to TRBJ2-7; TRBD1 aligns across 10 bases. V gave up 1 base and J gave up 2 bases; unmatched junction bases: 2. The CDR3 is 15 amino acids. Germline V gene sequence: CDR1 SGHVS, CDR2 FQNEAQ. CDR3 bases: TGTGCCAGCAGCTTAGACGGACAGGGGGCCTACGAGCAGTACTTC. As protein: CASSLDGQGAYEQYF.

This clone has a single count. J is TRBJ2-7 and V is TRBV30; 7 nucleotides line up with TRBD2. The germline CDR1 and CDR2 sequences are GTSNPN and SVGIG (reference sequence). The trim removed 0 bases at V and 2 bases at J, leaving 7 bases unmatched. This CDR3 spans 15 amino acids. In DNA, the CDR3 is TGTGCCTGGAGTGTGGGAGGGGCAGATGCCTACGAGCAGTACTTC. It specifies CAWSVGGADAYEQYF.

This sequence joins TRBV7-9 and TRBJ2-5, with D perhaps matching TRBD1 (5 bases). The germline CDR1 and CDR2 sequences are SEHNR and FQNEAQ (reference sequence). V lost 3 bases and J 4 bases, leaving 9 bases between the germline ends. This CDR3 is built from 13 residues. The CDR3 coding sequence is TGTGCCAGCAGCTTTCTTAGGGGAGAGACCCAGTACTTC. Translated, it gives CASSFLRGETQYF.

Of note for this clone: The identical CDR3 is also encoded by other nucleotide sequences in the sample. V gene TRBV9 combines with J gene TRBJ1-1; no clear D. Germline CDR1 is SGDLS and CDR2 is YYNGEE. This CDR3 region has 13 residues. V dropped 1 base and J dropped 4 bases, with 8 bases sitting between them. The CDR3 protein is CASSVSAGTEAFF. CDR3 coding DNA: TGTGCCAGCAGCGTATCTGCAGGCACTGAAGCTTTCTTT.

The chain joins TRBV7-8 to TRBJ2-7; 7 bases line up with TRBD2. Germline V gene lookup returns CDR1 SGHVS and CDR2 FQNEAQ. V lost 5 bases and J lost 0; bases outside the gene matches: 7. The CDR3 is 15 amino acids. The CDR3 nucleotides are TGTGCCAGCAGCCCGGTTGGCGGGAGCTCCTACGAGCAGTACTTC. This sequence encodes CASSPVGGSSYEQYF.

V is TRBV2 and J is TRBJ2-5; TRBD1 matches 7 bases. J gave up 5 bases and V 1 base, and 4 bases lay outside the gene matches. The germline gives CDR1 SNHLY, CDR2 FYNNEI. CDR3 length equals 14 residues. CDR3 DNA: TGTGCCAGCAGTGAAGTGTCAGGGGGTGAGACCCAGTACTTC. This gives the protein CASSEVSGGETQYF.

This sequence joins TRBV9 and TRBJ2-6, with 7 bases lining up with TRBD1. The CDR3 is 16 amino acids. CDR1 and CDR2 (germline): SGDLS, YYNGEE. J lost 4 bases, V lost 2 bases, and 6 bases had no gene match. The CDR3 spells CASSVGRGQGANVLTF. CDR3 DNA sequence: TGTGCCAGCAGCGTGGGTAGGGGGCAAGGGGCCAACGTCCTGACTTTC. Full variable domain (outside the CDR3, taken from reference TRBV9 and TRBJ2-6): DSGVTQTPKHLITATGQRVTLRCSPRSGDLSVYWYQQSLDQGLQFLIQYYNGEERAKGNILERFSAQQFPDLHSELNLSSLELGDSALYFCASSVGRGQGANVLTFGAGSRLTVL.

The chain links TRBV10-3 to TRBJ2-4; possibly TRBD2 for D (7 bases). Germline assignment: CDR1 ENHRY and CDR2 SYGVKD. V was trimmed by 3 bases and J by 3 bases, leaving 12 bases between them. This CDR3 contains 15 residues. CDR3 sequence: CAISDGGPGKNIQYF. The CDR3 DNA follows: TGTGCCATCAGTGACGGGGGGCCAGGCAAAAACATTCAGTACTTC.

The V and J genes are TRBV6-5 and TRBJ2-3; 9 bases are a match to TRBD2. CDR3 size: 15 residues. With 7 bases clipped from V and 1 base from J, the junction kept 6 bases outside the gene matches. Per germline, CDR1 MNHEY and CDR2 SVGAGI. Here the CDR3 DNA reads TGTGCCAGCACCCGCGGGAGGGTGGGCACAGATACGCAGTATTTT. Amino acid sequence: CASTRGRVGTDTQYF.

The V call is TRBV5-4, the J call TRBJ1-4; the D is unclear. The CDR3 length is 15 residues. Trimming cost V 0 bases and J 11 bases, with 17 bases left between them. Germline V gives CDR1 SGHNT, CDR2 YYREEE (reference sequence). For the CDR3, the DNA is TGTGCCAGCAGCTTGGCCTCCGGAGCGGACTCTAAACTGTTTTTT. Its protein product is CASSLASGADSKLFF.

The chain recombines TRBV9 with TRBJ2-1; no firm D call. V was clipped by 0 bases and J by 3 bases, with 13 bases between them. The germline CDR1 and CDR2 sequences are SGDLS and YYNGEE. CDR3 size: 16 residues. In DNA form, the CDR3 reads TGTGCCAGCAGCGTAGCTCCAGTAATATACTACAATGAGCAGTTCTTC. It encodes CASSVAPVIYYNEQFF.

The V call is TRBV5-4, the J call TRBJ2-3; 7 bases match TRBD1. V lost 4 bases and J lost 2; bases outside the gene matches: 16. The germline V gene has CDR1 SGHNT and CDR2 YYREEE (reference sequence). CDR3 length: 18 residues. CDR3 amino acids: CASSEIQGPKGFTDTQYF. CDR3 nucleotides: TGTGCCAGCAGCGAGATACAGGGGCCGAAAGGGTTCACAGATACGCAGTATTTT.

This clone was seen only a few times. The chain is built from TRBV10-2 and TRBJ2-5, with a weak D call TRBD1 (6 bases). The V and J ends lost 7 bases and 0 bases respectively, with 15 bases between them. The CDR3 length is 15 residues. From germline, CDR1 is WSHSY and CDR2 SAAADI. CDR3 DNA: TGCGCCAGCACTGACCAAGGGACATACCAAGAGACCCAGTACTTC. Protein: CASTDQGTYQETQYF.

This clone has only one observation. V gene TRBV5-1 combines with J gene TRBJ2-3, with TRBD1 matching 7 bases. V lost 3 bases to trimming and J lost 1 base; unmatched junction nucleotides: 5. CDR1 is SGHRS and CDR2 is YFSETQ in the germline V gene. This CDR3 comprises 15 residues. CDR3 protein: CASSYTTGGTDTQYF. The CDR3 DNA is TGCGCCAGCAGCTATACTACAGGGGGCACAGATACGCAGTATTTT.

The rearrangement joins TRBV21-1 to TRBJ2-7; the tabulated D call, TRBD2, remains unverified against the DNA. TRBV21-1 is an annotated pseudogene. CDR3 length equals 14 residues. DNA for the CDR3: TGTGCCAGCAGCAAAGGGAGGATGACCTACGAGCAGTACTTC. Translating it yields CASSKGRMTYEQYF.